These 11 T cell receptor beta chains were sequenced from one sample in a study of monozygotic twins with inflammatory bowel disease. TCRdb reprocessed the 5' RACE reads and keeps a single row for each CDR3 protein, giving no DNA. The repertoire table contains over 200,000 distinct CDR3 sequences. Sequenced: blood. The receptors derive from a human donor with ulcerative colitis or Crohn's disease, or a healthy co-twin of an affected twin (not recorded which).

The chain employs TRBV7-2 and TRBJ1-5; as DNA is missing, the TRBD1 call by TCRdb cannot be tested. This CDR3 spans 15 amino acids. Germline V gives CDR1 SGHTA, CDR2 FQGNSA. CDR3 residues: CASSYRGQGPWPQHF. The variable domain in full, completed from reference TRBV7-2 and TRBJ1-5, reads GAGVSQSPSNKVTEKGKDVELRCDPISGHTALYWYRQSLGQGLEFLIYFQGNSAPDKSGLPSDRFSAERTGGSVSTLTIQRTQQEDSAVYLCASSYRGQGPWPQHFGDGTRLSIL.

V is TRBV5-1 and J is TRBJ2-7; TCRdb calls TRBD1, which cannot be checked without DNA. This CDR3 has 16 residues. CDR1 is SGHRS and CDR2 is YFSETQ in the germline V gene. The CDR3 region is CASSFYRDMRPYEQYF.

This rearrangement joins TRBV6-1 to TRBJ2-3; TCRdb returns TRBD1, unconfirmable since there is no DNA. Germline-derived CDR1 and CDR2 are MNHNS and SASEGT. CDR3 length: 15 residues. CDR3: CASSEELRGEDTQYF.

The V and J genes are TRBV12-3 or TRBV12-4 and TRBJ1-1; as DNA is missing, the TRBD1 call by TCRdb cannot be tested. The CDR3 sequence is 14 residues long. The chain's CDR3 is CASTPGGAVTEAFF.

The CDR3 sequence: CASSLNSHVSYRNEQFF. The V gene is TRBV5-5, the J gene TRBJ2-1. The germline V gene encodes CDR1 SGHKS and CDR2 YYEKEE (reference sequence). The CDR3 runs to 17 residues.

The chain combines TRBV28 with TRBJ1-6; TCRdb indicates TRBD1, and absent DNA this call remains unverified. Germline V gives CDR1 MDHEN, CDR2 SYDVKM. The CDR3 runs 15 residues. The CDR3 is CASTPGGGFNSPLHF.

The chain uses TRBV20-1 and TRBJ1-1. CDR3 length: 16 residues. Germline values: CDR1 DFQATT, CDR2 SNEGSKA (reference sequence). The CDR3 reads CSALLLAISTNTEAFF.

The chain employs TRBV4-2 and TRBJ1-1. The CDR3 extends over 14 amino acids. Germline assignment: CDR1 LGHNA and CDR2 YNFKEQ. CDR3 residues: CASSHAMGNTEAFF.

The chain has TRBV20-1 and TRBJ2-2; with no DNA, the TCRdb D assignment of TRBD1 cannot be verified. This CDR3 contains 14 residues. CDR1 DFQATT and CDR2 SNEGSKA come from the germline V gene (reference sequence). The CDR3 spells CSARDPANTGGLFF.

The chain carries TRBV7-2 and TRBJ2-1; without DNA, the TCRdb call of TRBD2 cannot be checked. The CDR3 has 17 amino acids. The V gene's germline CDR1 is SGHTA and CDR2 FQGNSA. CDR3 loop: CASSRTPRGLAGVEQFF.

The CDR3 spells CASTPYPQGLGYTF. The chain couples TRBV28 to TRBJ1-2; the D call from TCRdb, TRBD1, cannot be confirmed without DNA. CDR3 size: 14 residues. Germline loops: CDR1 MDHEN, CDR2 SYDVKM.